This TCR beta chain was sequenced for a study of monozygotic twins with inflammatory bowel disease. About this clonotype: Its cognate antigen is unknown.

Each UMI, carrying a 6-nucleotide sample barcode, came from template switching. With about 15 and 9 cycles respectively, two nested PCRs were carried out on TCRalpha and TCRbeta cDNA. No DNA is given; TCRdb re-called the 5' RACE reads and lists each CDR3 protein once. Recorded for this sample: some 400,000 distinct CDR3 sequences. General study findings and limits: Distinct T cell subtypes could not be told apart.

Sequenced sample: blood. The TCR originated in a human donor with ulcerative colitis or Crohn's disease, or a healthy co-twin of an affected twin (not recorded which).

CDR3 protein: CASSLGQLSYNEQFF. The J gene is TRBJ2-1, the V gene TRBV5-1; TCRdb lists TRBD1, though no DNA is available to test this call. The CDR3 has 15 residues. Germline V gene data show CDR1 as SGHRS and CDR2 as YFSETQ.